The source of this T cell receptor beta chain is a study of breast tumors, draining lymph nodes, adjacent tissues. Findings and limits, study-wide: Tumors had less TCR diversity than lymph nodes, more than nontumor tissue.

Using its own MiXCR run on the multiplex PCR reads, TCRdb lists one record per CDR3 protein. The table lists tens of thousands of distinct CDR3 sequences, less than 55% of them singletons. This clonotype has just a few counts. The antigen is unknown. Germline V gene data show CDR1 as ENHRY and CDR2 as SYGVKD. Trimming took off 10 bases at V and 0 bases at J, with 9 bases between the two ends. The CDR3 is made up of 12 amino acids. The TCR sequence derives from a female donor with breast cancer. Some clones in this sample may be carry-over from other donors' samples. V gene TRBV10-3 combines with J gene TRBJ1-1; possibly TRBD1 for D (6 bases). Sequencing was done on a sample of breast tumor tissue. The CDR3 nucleotides are TGTGCCACCCAGGGGTTGAACACTGAAGCTTTCTTT. As protein: CATQGLNTEAFF.